Each of the 28 T cell receptor beta chains below was sequenced from the same sample in a study of T-cell reconstitution after alpha-beta-depleted transplantation in children. During its preparation, the TCRbeta library received unique molecular identifiers. TCRdb redid the calling of the PCR reads with MiXCR, one entry per CDR3 protein. In the table there are fewer than 700,000 distinct CDR3 sequences, roughly 13% of which are singletons. Material: PBMCs, mostly from graft donor cells, obtained 360 days after TCRalphabeta/CD19-depleted stem cell transplant. The receptors were gathered from a male patient between 10 and 17 years old who had a stem cell transplant for acute myeloid leukemia, so the T cells may come from the graft donor.

This clonotype was recorded once. This rearrangement joins TRBV9 to TRBJ2-7; TRBD1 aligns across 8 bases. From germline, CDR1 is SGDLS and CDR2 YYNGEE. The CDR3 covers 15 residues. Trimming removed 1 base from V and 2 bases from J; junction bases left unmatched: 5. The CDR3: CASSVWATGAYEQYF. The CDR3 region has the DNA TGTGCCAGCAGCGTATGGGCGACAGGGGCCTACGAGCAGTACTTC.

This clonotype was observed a handful of times. The chain carries TRBV2 and TRBJ2-3; D tentatively reads TRBD1 or TRBD2 (5 bases each). CDR3 length: 13 amino acids. Germline CDR1 reads SNHLY; CDR2 reads FYNNEI. Trimming cost V 8 bases and J 6 bases, with 15 bases left between them. The CDR3 loop reads CASRTGPDDTQYF. DNA for the CDR3: TGTGCCAGCCGGACGGGGCCTGATGATACGCAGTATTTT.

In regard to this clonotype: An end of the junction differs from the germline gene, which may be a read error. V usage is TRBV7-7 and J usage is TRBJ2-1, with 7 bases aligning to TRBD2. This CDR3 is 15 amino acids long. Germline CDR1 is SSHAT and CDR2 is FNYEAQ (reference sequence). The CDR3 DNA reads TGTGCTAGCAGCTTGTCAGGACTAGGGGAGAATGAGCAGTTCTTC. Translated, it gives CASSLSGLGENEQFF. Combining the CDR3 with reference TRBV7-7 and TRBJ2-1 gives the whole variable domain GAGVSQSPRYKVTKRGQDVTLRCDPISSHATLYWYQQALGQGPEFLTYFNYEAQPDKSGLPSDRFSAERPEGSISTLTIQRTEQRDSAMYRCASSLSGLGENEQFFGPGTRLTVL.

The V call is TRBV6-5, the J call TRBJ1-6; no clear D gene. In germline, CDR1 is MNHEY, CDR2 SVGAGI. The length of the CDR3 is 14 residues. V was trimmed by 1 base and J by 7 bases, leaving 8 bases between them. In DNA form, the CDR3 reads TGTGCCAGCAGTTACTGGTCCGGGAATTCACCCCTCCACTTT. Encoded protein: CASSYWSGNSPLHF.

This chain links TRBV28 with TRBJ2-5; D may be TRBD1 or TRBD2 (6 bases each). The V and J ends lost 6 bases and 2 bases respectively, with 22 bases between them. This CDR3 region has 17 residues. CDR1 is MDHEN and CDR2 is SYDVKM in the germline V gene. CDR3: CASSPRTRGRRQETQYF. The CDR3 region has the DNA TGTGCCAGCAGCCCCAGGACCCGGGGGCGTCGGCAAGAGACCCAGTACTTC.

This clonotype showed up many times. The rearrangement uses TRBV29-1 and TRBJ1-1; D is possibly TRBD1 (6 bases). Germline V gives CDR1 SQVTM, CDR2 ANQGSEA. The CDR3 covers 12 residues. Between the trimmed V and J ends, which lost 7 bases and 4 bases, there was a span of 13 bases. The DNA of the CDR3 is TGCAGCGCCGAGGGGGTAGTCACTGAAGCTTTCTTT. Translation: CSAEGVVTEAFF.

This chain connects TRBV3-1 to TRBJ1-2, with 9 bases fitting TRBD1. CDR3 length: 16 residues. Trimming removed 4 bases from V and 1 base from J; junction bases left unmatched: 7. CDR1 and CDR2 from the germline V gene are LGHDT and YNNKEL (reference sequence). DNA for the CDR3: TGTGCCAGCAGCCTCGGGGGACAGGGTTATAACTATGGCTACACCTTC. Translating gives CASSLGGQGYNYGYTF.

This chain joins TRBV12-3 or TRBV12-4 and TRBJ2-3, with D maybe TRBD2 (6 bases). CDR3 size: 16 residues. V lost 2 bases, J lost 2 bases, and 14 bases lay in between. In nucleotides, the CDR3 is TGTGCCAGCAGTTTAAGTGCCAGGGAGGTCACAGATACGCAGTATTTT. It specifies CASSLSAREVTDTQYF.

This clonotype turned up a few times. The V call is TRBV29-1, the J call TRBJ2-3; no reliable D call. The CDR3 is 13 amino acids. V lost 3 bases to trimming and J lost 4 bases, with 11 bases between them. In germline, CDR1 is SQVTM, CDR2 ANQGSEA. The CDR3 here is CSVDSATADTQYF. The CDR3 DNA sequence: TGCAGCGTTGATAGTGCCACTGCAGATACGCAGTATTTT.

Details on this clonotype: At one boundary the junction diverges from the germline segment, which might be a read error. In DNA, the CDR3 is TGTGCCATCTCACCACGTTTCCTCAGGGGCATCGAGCAGTACTTC. It yields the protein CAISPRFLRGIEQYF. The chain couples TRBV18 to TRBJ2-7, with D possibly matching TRBD1 (6 bases). The CDR3 covers 15 residues. Germline V CDR1 and CDR2: KGHSH, LQKENI.

The chain employs TRBV9 and TRBJ2-7; the D is unclear. The CDR3 contains 15 residues. V was trimmed by 1 base and J by 0 bases, leaving 11 bases between them. Germline CDR1 SGDLS, CDR2 YYNGEE. CDR3 DNA sequence: TGTGCCAGCAGCGTAAGTCCGCGGTACTCCTACGAGCAGTACTTC. Translating it yields CASSVSPRYSYEQYF.

The chain carries TRBV7-2 and TRBJ1-2; the D is unclear. CDR3 length: 16 amino acids. V lost 4 bases and J 1 base, leaving 16 bases between the germline ends. The germline V gene encodes CDR1 SGHTA and CDR2 FQGNSA. CDR3 residues: CASSWARVMFNYGYTF. DNA for the CDR3: TGTGCCAGCAGCTGGGCCAGAGTAATGTTTAACTATGGCTACACCTTC.

The chain employs TRBV7-2 and TRBJ2-7, with TRBD2 matching 9 bases. The CDR3 has 16 amino acids. Per the germline V gene, CDR1 is SGHTA and CDR2 is FQGNSA. With 1 base clipped from V and 0 bases from J, the junction kept 4 bases outside the gene matches. The CDR3 region is CASSLVSSGTSYEQYF. The DNA of the CDR3 is TGTGCCAGCAGCTTAGTTTCTAGCGGGACCTCCTACGAGCAGTACTTC.

This clonotype was observed at least ten times. The chain has TRBV4-3 and TRBJ2-1, with D perhaps matching TRBD1 or TRBD2 (6 bases each). Germline V gene lookup returns CDR1 LGHNA and CDR2 YSLEER. V shed 3 bases and J shed 7 bases, with 16 bases lying between them. This CDR3 contains 15 residues. Here the CDR3 reads CASSQTRGTLNEQFF. For the CDR3, the DNA is TGCGCCAGCAGCCAGACTAGGGGGACATTGAATGAGCAGTTCTTC.

This rearrangement joins TRBV28 to TRBJ1-2; unclear D gene. Germline V gives CDR1 MDHEN, CDR2 SYDVKM. The CDR3 consists of 12 residues. V dropped 1 base and J dropped 6 bases, with 6 bases sitting between them. The CDR3 nucleotides read TGTGCCAGCAGTTTATTGAATGATGGCTACACCTTC. Translating gives CASSLLNDGYTF.

Ten or more counts support this clonotype. This chain links TRBV6-2 or TRBV6-3 with TRBJ2-5; TRBD1 or TRBD2 may be the D gene (6 bases each). This CDR3 contains 16 residues. Germline CDR1 reads MNHEY; CDR2 reads SVGEGT. V was clipped by 6 bases and J by 6 bases, with 23 bases between them. CDR3 coding DNA: TGTGCCAGCAGCAACCGGCTCGGGGGCGACAGAAAGACCCAGTACTTC. Translated: CASSNRLGGDRKTQYF.

The genes are TRBV7-9 and TRBJ2-7; D remains ambiguous. Germline V gene data show CDR1 as SEHNR and CDR2 as FQNEAQ (reference sequence). V was pared by 5 bases and J by 3 bases, with 11 bases between. The CDR3 has 13 residues. This CDR3 is CASSPIPSYEQYF. CDR3 nucleotides: TGTGCCAGCAGCCCAATCCCCAGCTACGAGCAGTACTTC.

This clonotype was observed many times. The chain joins TRBV5-5 to TRBJ2-5; possible D gene TRBD2, 6 bases. Trimming removed 1 base at V and 5 bases at J, with 21 bases between. The CDR3 loop spans 17 amino acids. The germline CDR1 and CDR2 sequences are SGHKS and YYEKEE (reference sequence). The CDR3 spells CASSLRGYNPLEETQYF. For the CDR3, the DNA is TGTGCCAGCAGCTTGCGGGGGTACAATCCGCTAGAGGAGACCCAGTACTTC.

A word on this clonotype: One end of the junction fails to match germline, which may point to a read error. The rearrangement uses TRBV7-6 and TRBJ2-7; D is perhaps TRBD1 (5 bases). The germline CDR1 and CDR2 sequences are SGHVS and FNYEAQ. CDR3 length equals 15 residues. The CDR3 bases are TGTGCCAGCACCACATGGGGCTCCCGAGGCTACGAGCGGTACTTC. It codes for CASTTWGSRGYERYF.

This clonotype has ten or more counts. CDR3 protein: CASKPPDRGFYEQFF. The CDR3 DNA follows: TGTGCCAGCAAGCCGCCGGACAGGGGTTTCTATGAGCAGTTCTTC. The J gene is TRBJ2-1, the V gene TRBV6-2 or TRBV6-3; 9 nucleotides agree with TRBD1. The CDR3 extends over 15 amino acids. Trimming cost V 7 bases and J 8 bases; bases outside gene matches: 12. Germline CDR1 and CDR2: MNHEY and SVGEGT.

This clonotype was seen ten or more times. This chain connects TRBV3-1 to TRBJ2-5; tentative D call: TRBD2 (5 bases). There are 13 residues in the CDR3. The germline V gene has CDR1 LGHDT and CDR2 YNNKEL (reference sequence). Trimming cost V 6 bases and J 2 bases, with 10 bases left between them. The CDR3 region has the DNA TGTGCCAGCAGGGGGAGATTGCAAGAGACCCAGTACTTC. Translated: CASRGRLQETQYF.

This clonotype was counted only a few times. The rearrangement links TRBV3-1 to TRBJ2-3; 7 nucleotides agree with TRBD2. Germline V gene lookup returns CDR1 LGHDT and CDR2 YNNKEL (reference sequence). Trimming cost V 1 base and J 4 bases; bases outside gene matches: 8. The CDR3 is 16 residues long. In DNA, the CDR3 is TGTGCCAGCAGCCAAGTCTTGCGCGGGAGTGCAGATACGCAGTATTTT. Amino acids: CASSQVLRGSADTQYF.

DNA of the CDR3: TGCAGTGCCGCAAACGCGGGAGTTGGCTACGAGCAGTACTTC. This encodes CSAANAGVGYEQYF. The chain combines TRBV20-1 with TRBJ2-7; 7 bases match TRBD2. CDR3 length equals 14 residues. CDR1 and CDR2 from the germline V gene are DFQATT and SNEGSKA (reference sequence). The V gene end was trimmed by 6 bases and the J gene end by 3 bases; junction bases not matched to a gene: 11.

The chain recombines TRBV7-8 with TRBJ2-1, with TRBD1 matching 7 bases. V lost 3 bases and J lost 12; bases outside the gene matches: 11. Germline assignment: CDR1 SGHVS and CDR2 FQNEAQ. This CDR3 contains 14 residues. In DNA, the CDR3 is TGTGCCAGCAGCTTCACTAGACAGGGAGAGGGGCAGTTCTTC. Translating it yields CASSFTRQGEGQFF.

This clonotype was counted between two and nine times. The chain combines TRBV7-9 with TRBJ1-1; weak D call: TRBD1 (6 bases). V dropped 5 bases and J dropped 4 bases, with 17 bases sitting between them. The CDR3 is made up of 15 amino acids. Germline-derived CDR1 and CDR2 are SEHNR and FQNEAQ (reference sequence). CDR3 sequence reads: CASSGGSRWGTEAFF. CDR3 DNA sequence: TGTGCCAGCAGCGGGGGCAGTCGGTGGGGCACTGAAGCTTTCTTT.

In this sample, this clonotype turned up a few times. The chain uses TRBV20-1 and TRBJ2-1; the D is unclear. V lost 5 bases to trimming and J lost 3 bases, with 2 bases between them. Per germline, CDR1 DFQATT and CDR2 SNEGSKA (reference sequence). The CDR3 is 10 amino acids. The CDR3 sequence: CSADYNEQFF. The CDR3 DNA follows: TGCAGTGCTGACTACAATGAGCAGTTCTTC.

This clonotype has just a few counts. The CDR3 spells CASSVDPLGANVLTF. The DNA for the CDR3 is TGTGCCAGCAGCGTAGACCCCCTTGGGGCCAACGTCCTGACTTTC. The J gene is TRBJ2-6, the V gene TRBV9; D call uncertain. Germline assignment: CDR1 SGDLS and CDR2 YYNGEE. The V end lost 0 bases, the J end lost 3 bases, and 7 bases lay between the germline ends. CDR3 length: 15 residues. The full variable domain, its missing parts supplied by reference TRBV9 and TRBJ2-6, is DSGVTQTPKHLITATGQRVTLRCSPRSGDLSVYWYQQSLDQGLQFLIQYYNGEERAKGNILERFSAQQFPDLHSELNLSSLELGDSALYFCASSVDPLGANVLTFGAGSRLTVL.

This clonotype occurred a few times. CDR3 protein: CSVEMRLDRSTDTQYF. CDR3 nucleotide sequence: TGCAGCGTTGAGATGAGACTAGACCGTAGCACAGATACGCAGTATTTT. The chain is built from TRBV29-1 and TRBJ2-3, with TRBD2 as a possible D gene (6 bases). The CDR3 length is 16 residues. The germline V and J ends were trimmed by 3 bases and 0 bases, with 16 bases remaining between them. CDR1 and CDR2 (germline): SQVTM, ANQGSEA.